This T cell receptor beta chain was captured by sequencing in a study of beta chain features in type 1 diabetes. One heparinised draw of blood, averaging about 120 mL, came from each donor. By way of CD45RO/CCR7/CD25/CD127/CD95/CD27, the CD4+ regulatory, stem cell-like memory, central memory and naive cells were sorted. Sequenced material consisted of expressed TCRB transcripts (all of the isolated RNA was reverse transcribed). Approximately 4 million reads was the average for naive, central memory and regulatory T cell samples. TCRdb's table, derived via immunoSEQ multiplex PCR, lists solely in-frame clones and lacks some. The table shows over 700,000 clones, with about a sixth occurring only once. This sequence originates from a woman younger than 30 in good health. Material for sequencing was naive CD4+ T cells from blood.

The CDR3 DNA is TGCGCCAGCAGACGGAGGCCCGGCCAAGATGAGCAGTTCTTC. Protein product: CASRRRPGQDEQFF. The V call is TRBV5-1, the J call TRBJ2-1; D possibly corresponds to TRBD2 (5 bases). Deletions cut 5 bases from V and 8 bases from J, with 17 bases between. The germline gives CDR1 SGHRS, CDR2 YFSETQ. The CDR3 covers 14 residues.